The text below deals with one TCR beta chain. What it binds is not known. This specimen belongs to a study of vaccination and CD4 T cells after COVID-19. CD4+ T cells that had been cultured provided DNA sequenced with the Oncomine TCR Beta short-read assay. TCRdb itself ran the PCR reads through MiXCR, one entry per CDR3 protein. The sample has approximately 8,400 distinct CDR3 sequences, around two thirds seen once. The treatment denotes: approximately 9-day PBMC culture with coronavirus spike peptide pools or control peptides (ViraFEST assay). Per germline, CDR1 GTSNPN and CDR2 SVGIG (reference sequence). V dropped 5 bases and J dropped 5; count of bases not matched to a gene: 10. The CDR3 has 14 amino acids.

Sequencing was carried out using CD4+ T cells from blood, cultured in vitro. The sequence was obtained from a human donor who had recovered from COVID-19. The chain combines TRBV30 with TRBJ2-5, with 8 positions matching TRBD1. The CDR3 reads CAWVSGTGRETQYF. CDR3 in DNA: TGTGCCTGGGTCTCCGGGACAGGTAGGGAGACCCAGTACTTC.